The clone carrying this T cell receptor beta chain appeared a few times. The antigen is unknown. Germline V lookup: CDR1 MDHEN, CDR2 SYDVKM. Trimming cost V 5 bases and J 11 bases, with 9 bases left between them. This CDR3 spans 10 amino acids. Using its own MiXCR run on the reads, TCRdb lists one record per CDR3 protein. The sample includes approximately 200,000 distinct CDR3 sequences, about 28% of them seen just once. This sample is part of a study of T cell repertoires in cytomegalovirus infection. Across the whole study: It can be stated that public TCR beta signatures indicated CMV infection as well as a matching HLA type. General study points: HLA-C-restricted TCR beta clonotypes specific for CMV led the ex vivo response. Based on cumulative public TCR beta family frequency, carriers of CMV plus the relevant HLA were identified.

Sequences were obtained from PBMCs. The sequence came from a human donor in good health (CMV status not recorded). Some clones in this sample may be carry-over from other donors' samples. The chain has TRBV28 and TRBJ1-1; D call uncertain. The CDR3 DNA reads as TGTGCCAGCAGTGCCCGGGAGGCTTTCTTT. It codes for CASSAREAFF.